The entry below gives a single T cell receptor beta chain sequence along with its context. This sample was taken from a study of CD8 T cells in Susac syndrome. This CDR3 spans 17 amino acids. J lost 6 bases, V lost 5 bases, and 16 bases had no gene match. CDR1 and CDR2 from the germline V gene are SEHNR and FQNEAQ (reference sequence). From blood CD8+ and CD4+ T cells, TCR beta sequences were generated. TEMRA cells were enriched by FACS, while CD8+ and CD4+ T cells were obtained through a negative isolation that was performed magnetically. An input of roughly 0.5 to 1 ug of RNA was subjected to reverse transcription using random hexamers. The authors amplified TCR beta CDR3 across 54 Vbeta and 13 Jbeta using immunoSEQ multiplex PCR. In TCRdb, the immunoSEQ multiplex PCR reads were re-called with MiXCR into one record per CDR3 protein. The sample lists over 140,000 distinct CDR3 sequences, roughly 94% occurring once.

The rearrangement uses TRBV7-9 and TRBJ2-1, with 7 nucleotides matching TRBD2. The sample comprised CD4+ T cells from PBMCs. The sequence came from a human donor with Susac syndrome. The CDR3 DNA is TGTGCCAGCAGCCCAGTGGAGCGGGGATTCTCGACCAATGAGCAGTTCTTC. It yields the protein CASSPVERGFSTNEQFF.